One and the same sample provided the 25 T cell receptor beta chains below, sequenced in a study of human T cells and chemical hapten exposure. TCRdb reprocessed the 5' RACE reads via MiXCR and lists one record per CDR3 protein. The top ten hold around 2.3% of the sample, which has about 81,000 distinct CDR3 sequences, less than 9.5% seen once. Unfractionated whole blood yielded the extracted total RNA. The receptors come from a male donor in good health.

The chain uses TRBV11-1 and TRBJ2-3; D may be TRBD1 (6 bases). Germline V gene lookup returns CDR1 SGHAT and CDR2 FQDESV (reference sequence). V lost 5 bases and J lost 9, with 15 bases in between. The CDR3 runs to 13 residues. CDR3 nucleotides: TGTGCCAGCAGCCCTCGGACAGAACAAACGCAGTATTTT. Protein: CASSPRTEQTQYF.

At least ten counts were recorded for this clonotype. The rearrangement joins TRBV18 to TRBJ2-4; no firm D call. The V end lost 3 bases, the J end lost 0 bases, and 12 bases lay between the germline ends. Germline V gene sequence: CDR1 KGHSH, CDR2 LQKENI. CDR3 length equals 16 residues. The CDR3 loop reads CASSPTQILAKNIQYF. CDR3 DNA: TGTGCCAGCTCACCTACGCAGATTCTAGCCAAAAACATTCAGTACTTC. Complete variable domain (other parts from reference TRBV18 and TRBJ2-4): NAGVMQNPRHLVRRRGQEARLRCSPMKGHSHVYWYRQLPEEGLKFMVYLQKENIIDESGMPKERFSAEFPKEGPSILRIQQVVRGDSAAYFCASSPTQILAKNIQYFGAGTRLSVL.

This clonotype was recorded a few times. V usage is TRBV29-1 and J usage is TRBJ1-1; D gene ambiguous. Trimming stripped 4 bases from V and 2 bases from J, with 5 bases between. The CDR3 is 11 residues long. Germline V gives CDR1 SQVTM, CDR2 ANQGSEA. The CDR3 is CSVASNTEAFF. CDR3 nucleotide sequence: TGCAGCGTTGCCTCTAACACTGAAGCTTTCTTT.

This clonotype was observed a handful of times. V is TRBV6-5 and J is TRBJ1-2, with D possibly matching TRBD1 (5 bases). The CDR3 length is 16 residues. V was pared by 6 bases and J by 4 bases, with 21 bases between. The V gene's germline CDR1 is MNHEY and CDR2 SVGAGI. The DNA of the CDR3 is TGTGCCAGCAGGGGGTCGGGACTCCGGGGAAGCTATGGCTACACCTTC. Residues: CASRGSGLRGSYGYTF.

This sequence joins TRBV4-1 and TRBJ2-5, with 12 bases lining up with TRBD2. The CDR3 runs 18 residues. V gave up 1 base and J gave up 4 bases; unmatched junction bases: 10. Per germline, CDR1 MGHRA and CDR2 YSYEKL. For the CDR3, the DNA is TGCGCCAGCAGCCAAGTTTCGCGACTAGCGGGAGCCGGAGAGACCCAGTACTTC. This gives the protein CASSQVSRLAGAGETQYF.

The chain recombines TRBV7-2 with TRBJ1-2; tentatively, D is TRBD1 (5 bases). Germline-derived CDR1 and CDR2 are SGHTA and FQGNSA. The germline V and J ends were trimmed by 1 base and 2 bases, with 11 bases remaining between them. The CDR3 has 15 residues. The CDR3 spells CASSLEVRENYGYTF. The CDR3 DNA is TGTGCCAGCAGCTTAGAAGTCAGGGAGAACTATGGCTACACCTTC.

This clonotype was observed a few times. The V call is TRBV7-2, the J call TRBJ1-4, with a tentative D call TRBD1 (5 bases). The CDR3 is 17 residues long. With 5 bases removed from V and 0 bases from J, the gap between germline ends came to 16 bases. From germline, CDR1 is SGHTA and CDR2 FQGNSA. The CDR3 spells CASSPSGIIATNEKLFF. CDR3 DNA sequence: TGTGCCAGCAGCCCATCAGGGATTATAGCAACTAATGAAAAACTGTTTTTT.

The V call is TRBV3-1, the J call TRBJ2-7, with TRBD1 identical over 8 bases. The CDR3 sequence is 17 residues long. Trimming cost V 0 bases and J 5 bases; bases outside gene matches: 12. Germline CDR1 LGHDT, CDR2 YNNKEL (reference sequence). The CDR3 spells CASSQEGLRDRSHEQYF. The DNA for the CDR3 is TGTGCCAGCAGCCAAGAGGGGCTCCGGGACAGGTCCCACGAGCAGTACTTC.

This clonotype occurred many times. The chain employs TRBV27 and TRBJ2-7, with TRBD1 matching over 8 bases. The CDR3 totals 13 residues. After removal of 3 bases from V and 6 bases from J, the junction contained 4 bases not matched to a gene. Germline lookup yields CDR1 MNHEY and CDR2 SMNVEV (reference sequence). The CDR3 DNA reads TGTGCCAGCAGTTTTGACAGGGGAGGCGAGCAGTACTTC. Translation: CASSFDRGGEQYF.

This clonotype appeared a few times. CDR3 loop: CASSLPGQGAAGANVLTF. CDR3 coding DNA: TGTGCCAGCAGCTTACCTGGACAGGGGGCGGCTGGGGCCAACGTCCTGACTTTC. The chain employs TRBV7-2 and TRBJ2-6; TRBD1 matches 11 bases. The junction had 5 bases not matched to a gene; V was cut back by 2 bases and J by 2 bases. CDR3 length equals 18 residues. CDR1 SGHTA and CDR2 FQGNSA come from the germline V gene.

This clonotype was picked up a small number of times. The genes are TRBV29-1 and TRBJ2-1; 7 bases are a match to TRBD1. The CDR3 covers 15 residues. V shed 3 bases and J 9 bases; nucleotides not matched to a gene: 14. Germline V lookup: CDR1 SQVTM, CDR2 ANQGSEA. CDR3 DNA: TGCAGCGTTGATAAGTGGGACAGAGCTATCGCTGAGCAGTTCTTC. Protein product: CSVDKWDRAIAEQFF.

Ten or more counts support this clonotype. This chain uses TRBV7-8 with TRBJ2-7, with TRBD2 identical over 7 bases. The CDR3 totals 15 residues. Trimming cost V 2 bases and J 7 bases; bases outside gene matches: 11. Germline V gives CDR1 SGHVS, CDR2 FQNEAQ. CDR3 residues: CASSLSRTSSREQYF. The CDR3 DNA reads as TGTGCCAGCAGCTTAAGCCGGACTAGTTCTCGGGAGCAGTACTTC.

This clonotype was seen repeatedly, ten times or more. V usage is TRBV3-1 and J usage is TRBJ1-5; D is perhaps TRBD1 (6 bases). The CDR3 runs to 13 residues. With 5 bases removed from V and 3 bases from J, the gap between germline ends came to 8 bases. CDR1 is LGHDT, CDR2 YNNKEL, per germline (reference sequence). This CDR3 reads CASSGQLNQPQHF. The CDR3 coding sequence is TGTGCCAGCAGCGGACAGCTCAATCAGCCCCAGCATTTT.

The V gene is TRBV9, the J gene TRBJ1-2; TRBD1 aligns across 7 bases. Germline lookup yields CDR1 SGDLS and CDR2 YYNGEE. V lost 0 bases and J lost 3; bases outside the gene matches: 14. The CDR3 totals 18 residues. The CDR3 nucleotides read TGTGCCAGCAGCGTAGAGAGATGGGGACAGAGCGGATACTATGGCTACACCTTC. The encoded protein is CASSVERWGQSGYYGYTF.

CDR3 protein: CASSDLDTIYF. CDR3 DNA: TGCGCCAGCAGTGACTTGGACACCATATATTTT. The chain combines TRBV10-1 with TRBJ1-3; the D is unclear. This CDR3 is 11 amino acids long. V lost 3 bases and J 8 bases, leaving 5 bases between the germline ends. The germline gives CDR1 WNHNN, CDR2 SYGVQD (reference sequence).

This sequence joins TRBV7-9 and TRBJ2-7; 10 positions match TRBD1. CDR1 and CDR2 (germline): SEHNR, FQNEAQ (reference sequence). V lost 3 bases to trimming and J lost 4 bases; unmatched junction nucleotides: 6. This CDR3 is built from 15 residues. The CDR3 sequence is CASSFPGQGSYEQYF. The DNA of the CDR3 is TGTGCCAGCAGCTTCCCGGGACAGGGGTCGTACGAGCAGTACTTC.

This clonotype was seen a handful of times. The chain combines TRBV15 with TRBJ2-2; 7 bases fit TRBD1. The CDR3 covers 14 residues. Trimming took 5 bases from V and 1 from J; bases not matched to a gene: 1. Germline V gives CDR1 LNHNV, CDR2 YYDKDF (reference sequence). CDR3 coding DNA: TGTGCCACCAGCTACAGGGGGAACACCGGGGAGCTGTTTTTT. Translated, it gives CATSYRGNTGELFF.

This clonotype was picked up a small number of times. This chain joins TRBV3-1 and TRBJ2-2, with TRBD1 matching 8 bases. This CDR3 is 15 amino acids long. CDR1 LGHDT and CDR2 YNNKEL come from the germline V gene (reference sequence). The trim removed 1 base at V and 7 bases at J, leaving 5 bases unmatched. CDR3: CASSQAPGGFGELFF. DNA for the CDR3: TGTGCCAGCAGCCAAGCACCAGGGGGCTTCGGGGAGCTGTTTTTT.

This clonotype has ten or more counts. This rearrangement joins TRBV5-1 to TRBJ2-1; D perhaps matches TRBD2 (6 bases). V lost 0 bases, J lost 5 bases, and 9 bases lay in between. There are 14 residues in the CDR3. Germline V gene data show CDR1 as SGHRS and CDR2 as YFSETQ. CDR3 coding DNA: TGCGCCAGCAGCTTGGACGGGGGAAACAATGAGCAGTTCTTC. Its protein is CASSLDGGNNEQFF.

The chain uses TRBV6-2 or TRBV6-3 and TRBJ2-2; 13 nucleotides line up with TRBD2. Trimming took 2 bases from V and 6 from J; bases not matched to a gene: 3. The CDR3 is 16 residues long. The germline V gene has CDR1 MNHEY and CDR2 SVGEGT. The CDR3 spells CASSYRTSGSPGELFF. The CDR3 DNA reads as TGTGCCAGCAGTTACAGGACTAGCGGGAGCCCCGGGGAGCTGTTTTTT.

This clonotype came up a few times. The rearrangement links TRBV4-3 to TRBJ2-7, with 7 bases matching TRBD1. The germline V gene has CDR1 LGHNA and CDR2 YSLEER. This CDR3 comprises 15 residues. The ends lost 3 bases at V and 4 bases at J; junction bases unmatched: 9. The CDR3 DNA sequence: TGCGCCAGCAGCCAGTCGACAGGGACCTATTACGAGCAGTACTTC. The encoded protein is CASSQSTGTYYEQYF.

The table lists this clonotype with a few counts. The CDR3 spells CASKGNNYGYTF. CDR3 DNA: TGTGCCAGCAAGGGCAACAACTATGGCTACACCTTC. The rearrangement links TRBV2 to TRBJ1-2; D is undetermined. Germline CDR1 reads SNHLY; CDR2 reads FYNNEI. This CDR3 region has 12 residues. V was pared by 7 bases and J by 2 bases, with 8 bases between.

This clonotype was counted many times. The chain combines TRBV7-9 with TRBJ1-1; D remains ambiguous. The germline V gene encodes CDR1 SEHNR and CDR2 FQNEAQ (reference sequence). With 3 bases removed from V and 0 bases from J, the gap between germline ends came to 5 bases. CDR3 length equals 13 residues. The CDR3 DNA sequence: TGTGCCAGCAGCTTGGATATGAACACTGAAGCTTTCTTT. It is translated as CASSLDMNTEAFF.

The rearrangement links TRBV27 to TRBJ1-1, with D unclear. The CDR3 has 11 residues. Germline V gene sequence: CDR1 MNHEY, CDR2 SMNVEV (reference sequence). In DNA, the CDR3 is TGTGCTTTTTCACCGAACACTGAAGCTTTCTTT. This codes for CAFSPNTEAFF.

This clonotype was seen ten or more times. This chain uses TRBV27 with TRBJ2-3; perhaps TRBD1 as D (6 bases). CDR3 size: 14 residues. V lost 3 bases, J lost 5 bases, and 12 bases lay in between. CDR1 MNHEY and CDR2 SMNVEV come from the germline V gene (reference sequence). The CDR3 sequence is CASSFGTSKDTQYF. CDR3 sequence (DNA): TGTGCCAGCAGTTTCGGGACATCGAAAGATACGCAGTATTTT.